This T cell receptor beta chain was obtained from a study of T cell responses to AZD1222 COVID-19 vaccine. About the study: Some second doses came at about 4 weeks and others at about 12 weeks; these were pooled. Study observations and caveats: Donors in the cohort were predominantly white British and more often female, and clonal diversity was possibly underestimated. Every sample of the repertoires postdated the peak T cell response. Regions left unmutated in variants are reportedly the target of nearly half of spike-specific TCRs.

The V gene end was trimmed by 5 bases and the J gene end by 2 bases; junction bases not matched to a gene: 9. The CDR3 sequence is 15 residues long. The V gene's germline CDR1 is SGDLS and CDR2 YYNGEE. The table came from immunoSEQ multiplex PCR; TCRdb's copy has only in-frame clones and leaves some out. The sample lists around 84,000 clones, roughly nine tenths occurring once. Of note for this clone: Its antigen is still unknown.

The chain is built from TRBV9 and TRBJ1-2; 7 nucleotides match TRBD1. The receptor's source is an adult in good health. Sequencing was performed on peripheral blood, taken on day 0 of AZD1222 vaccination. The DNA of the CDR3 is TGTGCCAGCAGTGTTAGGGACAGCGAGAACTATGGCTACACCTTC. It yields the protein CASSVRDSENYGYTF.